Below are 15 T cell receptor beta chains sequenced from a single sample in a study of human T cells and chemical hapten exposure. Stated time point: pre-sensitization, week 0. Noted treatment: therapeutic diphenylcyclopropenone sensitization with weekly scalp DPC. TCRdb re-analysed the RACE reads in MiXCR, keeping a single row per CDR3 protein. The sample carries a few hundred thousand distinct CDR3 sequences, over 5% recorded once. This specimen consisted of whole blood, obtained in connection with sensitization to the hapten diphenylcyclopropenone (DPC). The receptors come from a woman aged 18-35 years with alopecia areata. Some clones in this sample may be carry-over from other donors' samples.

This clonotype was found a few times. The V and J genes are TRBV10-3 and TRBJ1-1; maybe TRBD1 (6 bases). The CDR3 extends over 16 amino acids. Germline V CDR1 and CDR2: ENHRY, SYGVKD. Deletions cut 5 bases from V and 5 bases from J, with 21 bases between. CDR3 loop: CAISSGAPGGATEAFF. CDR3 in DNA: TGTGCCATCAGTTCGGGGGCCCCGGGAGGCGCTACTGAAGCTTTCTTT.

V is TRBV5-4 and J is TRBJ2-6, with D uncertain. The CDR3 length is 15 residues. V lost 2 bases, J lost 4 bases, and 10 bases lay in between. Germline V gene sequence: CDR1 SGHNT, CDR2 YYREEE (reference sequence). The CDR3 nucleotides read TGTGCCAGCAGCTTCAACAACGCCGGGGCCAACGTCCTGACTTTC. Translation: CASSFNNAGANVLTF.

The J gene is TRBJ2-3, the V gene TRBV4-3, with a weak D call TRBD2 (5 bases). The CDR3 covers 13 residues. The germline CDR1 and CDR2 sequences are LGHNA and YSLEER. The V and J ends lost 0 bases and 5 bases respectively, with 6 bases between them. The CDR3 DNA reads TGCGCCAGCAGCCAAGAACGGGGAGATACGCAGTATTTT. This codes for CASSQERGDTQYF.

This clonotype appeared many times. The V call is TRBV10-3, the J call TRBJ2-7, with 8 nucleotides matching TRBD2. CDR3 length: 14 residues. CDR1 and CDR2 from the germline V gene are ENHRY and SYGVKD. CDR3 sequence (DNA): TGTGCACCCGGGGACGGGACTAGGGACGACGAGCAGTACTTC. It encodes CAPGDGTRDDEQYF.

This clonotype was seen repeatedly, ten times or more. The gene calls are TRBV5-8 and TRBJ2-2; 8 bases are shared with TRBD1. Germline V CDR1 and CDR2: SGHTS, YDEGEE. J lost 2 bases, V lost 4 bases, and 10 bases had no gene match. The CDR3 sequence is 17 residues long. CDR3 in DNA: TGTGCCAGCAGCGATGTCCGGACAGGGAGAAACACCGGGGAGCTGTTTTTT. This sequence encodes CASSDVRTGRNTGELFF.

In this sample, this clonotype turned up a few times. CDR3 in amino acids: CASSRSGGSGELFF. The CDR3 DNA reads as TGTGCCAGCAGCCGATCCGGGGGCTCCGGGGAGCTGTTTTTT. The gene calls are TRBV5-5 and TRBJ2-2, with D possibly being TRBD1 or TRBD2 (6 bases each). Germline CDR1 and CDR2: SGHKS and YYEKEE (reference sequence). The CDR3 contains 14 residues. The germline V and J ends were trimmed by 4 bases and 6 bases, with 13 bases remaining between them.

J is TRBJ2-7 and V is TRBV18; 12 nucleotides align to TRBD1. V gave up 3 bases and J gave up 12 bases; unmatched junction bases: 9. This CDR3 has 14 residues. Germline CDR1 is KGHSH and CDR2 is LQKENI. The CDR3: CASSPGQGAKVGYF. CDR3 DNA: TGTGCCAGCTCACCGGGACAGGGGGCCAAGGTCGGGTACTTC.

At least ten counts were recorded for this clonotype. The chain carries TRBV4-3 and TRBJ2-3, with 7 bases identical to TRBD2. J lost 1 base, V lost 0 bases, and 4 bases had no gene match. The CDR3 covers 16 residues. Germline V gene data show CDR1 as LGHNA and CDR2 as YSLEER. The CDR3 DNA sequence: TGCGCCAGCAGCCAAGATACCGCGGGGGGCACAGATACGCAGTATTTT. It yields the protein CASSQDTAGGTDTQYF.

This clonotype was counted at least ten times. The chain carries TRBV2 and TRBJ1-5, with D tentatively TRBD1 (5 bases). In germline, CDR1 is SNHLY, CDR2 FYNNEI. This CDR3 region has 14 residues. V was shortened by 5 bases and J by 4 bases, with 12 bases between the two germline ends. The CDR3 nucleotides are TGTGCCAGCAGTTACTCAGGGAGGAATCAGCCCCAGCATTTT. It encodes CASSYSGRNQPQHF.

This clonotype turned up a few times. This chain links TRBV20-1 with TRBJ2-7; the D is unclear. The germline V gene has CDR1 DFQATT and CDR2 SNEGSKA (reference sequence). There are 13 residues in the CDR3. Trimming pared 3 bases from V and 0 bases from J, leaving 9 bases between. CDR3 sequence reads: CSASRSRSYEQYF. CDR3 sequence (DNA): TGCAGTGCTAGTCGTTCCCGCTCCTACGAGCAGTACTTC.

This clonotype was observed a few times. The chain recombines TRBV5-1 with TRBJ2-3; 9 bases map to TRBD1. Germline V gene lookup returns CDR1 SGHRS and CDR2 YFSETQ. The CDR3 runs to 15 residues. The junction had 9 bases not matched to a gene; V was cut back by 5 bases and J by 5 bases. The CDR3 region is CASRLQGAIRDTQYF. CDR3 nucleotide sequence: TGCGCCAGCAGGTTACAGGGGGCGATTCGAGATACGCAGTATTTT.

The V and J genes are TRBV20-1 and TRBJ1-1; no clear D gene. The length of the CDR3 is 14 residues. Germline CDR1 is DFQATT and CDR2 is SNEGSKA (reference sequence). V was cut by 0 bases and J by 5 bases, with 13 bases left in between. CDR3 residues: CSARDAGLGTEAFF. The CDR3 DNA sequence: TGCAGTGCTAGAGATGCAGGATTGGGTACTGAAGCTTTCTTT.

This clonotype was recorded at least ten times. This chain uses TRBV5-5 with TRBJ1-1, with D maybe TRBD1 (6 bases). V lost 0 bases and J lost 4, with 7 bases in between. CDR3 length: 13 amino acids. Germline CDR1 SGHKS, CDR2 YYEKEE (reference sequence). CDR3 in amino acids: CASSLAGVTEAFF. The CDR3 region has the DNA TGTGCCAGCAGCTTGGCAGGGGTCACTGAAGCTTTCTTT.

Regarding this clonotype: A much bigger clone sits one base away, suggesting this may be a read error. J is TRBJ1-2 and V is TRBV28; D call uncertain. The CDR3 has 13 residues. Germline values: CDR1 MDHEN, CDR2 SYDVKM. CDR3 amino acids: CASTIPGPYGYAF. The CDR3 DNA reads TGTGCCAGCACCATCCCGGGCCCCTATGGCTACGCCTTC.

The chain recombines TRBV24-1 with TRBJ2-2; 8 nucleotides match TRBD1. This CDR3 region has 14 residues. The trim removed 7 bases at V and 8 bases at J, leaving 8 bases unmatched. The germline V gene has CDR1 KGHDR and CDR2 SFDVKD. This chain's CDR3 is CATRSTGVQGELFF. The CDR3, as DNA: TGTGCCACCAGATCGACAGGGGTGCAAGGGGAGCTGTTTTTT.